These T cell receptor beta chains were read from a single sample in a study of shared clonotypes between healthy human individuals. The data were produced by immunoSEQ multiplex PCR, yet TCRdb's version contains in-frame clones alone and is incomplete. The table shows roughly 640,000 clones, with around 97% occurring only once. Sequencing was done on a sample of naive CD4+ T cells sorted from blood. These receptors were obtained from a woman aged 30 to 39 in good health. CDR3s leave out the opening cysteine and the closing phenylalanine or tryptophan.

j_call v_call cdr3_aa
TRBJ1-5 TRBV7-8 ASSLAGTGSISNQPQH
TRBJ2-7 TRBV10-3 AITPGLAGSYEQY
TRBJ1-1 TRBV6-4 ASSDSGSTEAF
TRBJ2-2 TRBV2 ASSGRGRTGELF
TRBJ2-1 TRBV4-1 ASSQADRTNNEQF
TRBJ1-1 TRBV11-1 ASSLWAIRDRVNTEAF
TRBJ2-2 TRBV4-2 ASSRDLISGGRELF
TRBJ1-2 TRBV5-5 ASSLGGLYGYT
TRBJ1-1 TRBV28 ASSLPGLEAF
TRBJ1-1 TRBV19 ASSIFGRENTEAF
TRBJ1-5 TRBV5-5 ASSFYGDSNQPQH
TRBJ2-3 TRBV29-1 SVEDRLRPSTDTQY
TRBJ2-5 TRBV6-4 ASSDHGKETQY
TRBJ1-4 TRBV2 ASSPDRATEKLF
TRBJ1-5 TRBV28 ASTHTSYQPQH
TRBJ1-4 TRBV6-5 ASRDRTNEKLF
TRBJ1-3 TRBV18 ASSPPAQGNTIY
TRBJ1-2 TRBV5-4 ASSWSGTGTYGYT
TRBJ1-3 TRBV5-5 ASSLRRGNTIY
TRBJ2-5 TRBV28 ASSLRLAVWY
TRBJ1-2 TRBV5-1 ASSLAQGEGYGYT
TRBJ2-3 TRBV5-1 ASSLGGRRLTLTDTQY
TRBJ2-3 TRBV5-8 ASSARLAGRTDTQY
TRBJ1-2 TRBV9 ASSVESDLNYGYT
TRBJ2-7 TRBV9 ASSSNGLGAYEQY
TRBJ1-1 TRBV18 ASSPTRDTEAF
TRBJ2-2 TRBV7-9 ASSFPGGRYTGELF
TRBJ2-7 TRBV18 ASSPSTGQGLGEQY
TRBJ2-7 TRBV6-5 ASTSGGLPYEQY
TRBJ2-7 TRBV7-9 ATKDIAPYEQY
TRBJ1-2 TRBV30 AWSVLSYGYT
TRBJ2-1 TRBV30 AWSAAGSDEQF
TRBJ1-4 TRBV30 AFNRQGGSKLF
TRBJ1-5 TRBV4-1 ASSQQGNNQPQH
TRBJ2-7 TRBV11-2 ASSSSGGSYEQY
TRBJ1-4 TRBV9 ASSLTGVGDEKLF